The 6 T cell receptor beta chains reported below all come from one sample, sequenced in a study of T cell changes during pregnancy in multiple sclerosis. TCRdb's table, derived via immunoSEQ multiplex PCR, lists solely in-frame clones and lacks some. Of about 69,000 clones listed, around 90% are singletons. The sequencing here drew on CD4+ T cells from peripheral blood mononuclear cells, taken in the third trimester of pregnancy. The receptors derive from a female donor in good health, enrolled as a control in a pregnancy study.

CDR3 residues: CASSLSSGGLKRTQYF. Written as DNA, the CDR3 is TGTGCCAGCAGCTTATCCAGCGGGGGCCTCAAGAGAACCCAGTACTTC. The genes are TRBV7-6 and TRBJ2-5, with 8 nucleotides matching TRBD2. Trimming removed 2 bases from V and 8 bases from J; junction bases left unmatched: 13. Germline V CDR1 and CDR2: SGHVS, FNYEAQ. CDR3 size: 16 residues.

This clone was recorded only once. This chain links TRBV19 with TRBJ1-5; D is perhaps TRBD1 (6 bases). CDR3 length: 14 residues. Looked up from germline, CDR1 is LNHDA and CDR2 is SQIVND (reference sequence). V gave up 3 bases and J gave up 1 base, with 7 bases separating them. Here the CDR3 reads CASSIGTSNQPQHF. CDR3 DNA sequence: TGTGCCAGTAGTATCGGGACAAGCAATCAGCCCCAGCATTTT.

The chain carries TRBV11-2 and TRBJ1-2; D is ambiguous. Trimming shortened V by 3 bases and J by 1 base, and 9 bases separated the two germline ends. The length of the CDR3 is 14 residues. Germline CDR1 is SGHAT and CDR2 is FQNNGV. This CDR3 is CASSFLNSNYGYTF. The CDR3 nucleotides read TGTGCCAGCAGCTTTCTGAATAGTAACTATGGCTACACCTTC. The full variable domain, with the rest looked up from reference TRBV11-2 and TRBJ1-2, is EAGVAQSPRYKIIEKRQSVAFWCNPISGHATLYWYQQILGQGPKLLIQFQNNGVVDDSQLPKDRFSAERLKGVDSTLKIQPAKLEDSAVYLCASSFLNSNYGYTFGSGTRLTVV.

The chain is built from TRBV9 and TRBJ1-1; the D is unclear. The V end lost 3 bases, the J end lost 0 bases, and 6 bases lay between the germline ends. Germline V gene lookup returns CDR1 SGDLS and CDR2 YYNGEE. CDR3 length: 13 residues. CDR3 sequence reads: CASSATLNTEAFF. CDR3 in DNA: TGTGCCAGCAGCGCAACATTGAACACTGAAGCTTTCTTT.

V and J are TRBV5-1 and TRBJ1-2, with a tentative D call TRBD1 (5 bases). V was cut by 7 bases and J by 3 bases, with 16 bases left in between. The CDR3 has 14 amino acids. Germline-derived CDR1 and CDR2 are SGHRS and YFSETQ. CDR3 bases: TGCGCCAGCGCCACTTTGGGGGAGGACTATGGCTACACCTTC. Amino acid sequence: CASATLGEDYGYTF.

This chain joins TRBV30 and TRBJ2-5; D is perhaps TRBD2 (6 bases). The J call is in doubt because the DNA end fits TRBJ2-7 better. CDR3 length equals 13 residues. Germline V gives CDR1 GTSNPN, CDR2 SVGIG (reference sequence). The DNA for the CDR3 is TGTGCCTGGAGTGAGGACTACTCCTACGAGCAGTACTTC. This sequence encodes CAWSEDYSYEQYF.